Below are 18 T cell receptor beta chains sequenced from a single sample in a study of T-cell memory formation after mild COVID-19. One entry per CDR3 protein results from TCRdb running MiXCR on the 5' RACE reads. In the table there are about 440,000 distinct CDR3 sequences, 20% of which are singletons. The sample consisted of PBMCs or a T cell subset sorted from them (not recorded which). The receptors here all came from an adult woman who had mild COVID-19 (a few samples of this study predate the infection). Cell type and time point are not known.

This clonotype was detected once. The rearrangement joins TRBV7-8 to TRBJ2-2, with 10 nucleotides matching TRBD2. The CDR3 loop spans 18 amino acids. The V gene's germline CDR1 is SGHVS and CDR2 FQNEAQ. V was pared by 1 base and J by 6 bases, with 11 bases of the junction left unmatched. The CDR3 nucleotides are TGTGCCAGCAGCTTAGGCTCCCCTAGCGGGAGTAACCCCGGGGAGCTGTTTTTT. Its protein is CASSLGSPSGSNPGELFF.

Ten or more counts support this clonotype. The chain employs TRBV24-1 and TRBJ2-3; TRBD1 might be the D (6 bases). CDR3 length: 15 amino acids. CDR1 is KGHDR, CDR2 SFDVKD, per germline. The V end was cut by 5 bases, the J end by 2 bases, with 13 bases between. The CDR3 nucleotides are TGTGCCACCAGTGGGAACAGGGTCCACACAGATACGCAGTATTTT. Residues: CATSGNRVHTDTQYF.

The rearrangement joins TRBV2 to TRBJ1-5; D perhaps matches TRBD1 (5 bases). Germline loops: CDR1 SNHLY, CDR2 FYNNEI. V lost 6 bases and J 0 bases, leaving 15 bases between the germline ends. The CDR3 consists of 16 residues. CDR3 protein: CASRNRTQYSNQPQHF. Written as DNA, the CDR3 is TGTGCCAGCAGAAACAGGACCCAATATAGCAATCAGCCCCAGCATTTT.

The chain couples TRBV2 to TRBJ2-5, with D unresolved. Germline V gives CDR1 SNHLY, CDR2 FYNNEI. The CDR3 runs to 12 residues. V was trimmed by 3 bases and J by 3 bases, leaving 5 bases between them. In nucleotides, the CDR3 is TGTGCCAGCAGTGATAAGAAAGAGACCCAGTACTTC. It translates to CASSDKKETQYF.

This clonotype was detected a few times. The CDR3 coding sequence is TGTGCCAGCAGTTATGGACTAGCGGGGGGTAACAATGAGCAGTTCTTC. Translating gives CASSYGLAGGNNEQFF. The chain is built from TRBV7-2 and TRBJ2-1, with 14 nucleotides matching TRBD2. V dropped 6 bases and J dropped 5; count of bases not matched to a gene: 6. This CDR3 spans 16 amino acids. Germline V CDR1 and CDR2: SGHTA, FQGNSA. The full variable domain, with the rest looked up from reference TRBV7-2 and TRBJ2-1, is GAGVSQSPSNKVTEKGKDVELRCDPISGHTALYWYRQSLGQGLEFLIYFQGNSAPDKSGLPSDRFSAERTGGSVSTLTIQRTQQEDSAVYLCASSYGLAGGNNEQFFGPGTRLTVL.

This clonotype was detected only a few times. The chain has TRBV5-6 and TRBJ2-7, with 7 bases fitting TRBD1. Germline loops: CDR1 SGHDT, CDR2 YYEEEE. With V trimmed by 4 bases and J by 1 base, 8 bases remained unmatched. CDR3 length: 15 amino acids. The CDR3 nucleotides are TGTGCCAGCAGCGACACCGGGACAGCATCCTACGAGCAGTACTTC. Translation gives CASSDTGTASYEQYF. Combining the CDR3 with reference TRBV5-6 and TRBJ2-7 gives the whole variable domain DAGVTQSPTHLIKTRGQQVTLRCSPKSGHDTVSWYQQALGQGPQFIFQYYEEEERQRGNFPDRFSGHQFPNYSSELNVNALLLGDSALYLCASSDTGTASYEQYFGPGTRLTVT.

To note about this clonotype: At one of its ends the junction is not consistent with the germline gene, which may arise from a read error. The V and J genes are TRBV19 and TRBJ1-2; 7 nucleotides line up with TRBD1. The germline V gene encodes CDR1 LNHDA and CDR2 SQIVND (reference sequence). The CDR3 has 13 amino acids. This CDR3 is CARSIQGNYGYTF. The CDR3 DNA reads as TGTGCCAGGAGTATACAGGGGAACTATGGCTACACCTTC.

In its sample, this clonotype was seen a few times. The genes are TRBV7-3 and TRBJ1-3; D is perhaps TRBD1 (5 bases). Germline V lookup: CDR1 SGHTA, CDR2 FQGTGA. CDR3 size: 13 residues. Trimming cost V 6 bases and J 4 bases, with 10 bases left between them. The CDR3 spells CASREGSGNTIYF. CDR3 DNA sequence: TGTGCCAGCAGAGAGGGGTCCGGAAACACCATATATTTT.

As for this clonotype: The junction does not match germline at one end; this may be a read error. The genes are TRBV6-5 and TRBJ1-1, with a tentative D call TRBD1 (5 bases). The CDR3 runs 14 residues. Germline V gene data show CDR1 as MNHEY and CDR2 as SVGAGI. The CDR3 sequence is CASSSPGVKTEAFF. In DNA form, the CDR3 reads TGTGCCAGCAGTTCCCCGGGGGTGAAGACTGAAGCTTTCTTT.

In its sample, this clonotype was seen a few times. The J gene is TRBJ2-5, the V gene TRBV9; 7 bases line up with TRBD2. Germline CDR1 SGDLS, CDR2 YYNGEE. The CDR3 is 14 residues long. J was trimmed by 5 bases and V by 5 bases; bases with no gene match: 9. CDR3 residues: CASSESSGGETQYF. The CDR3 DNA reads TGTGCCAGCAGTGAATCTAGCGGTGGGGAGACCCAGTACTTC.

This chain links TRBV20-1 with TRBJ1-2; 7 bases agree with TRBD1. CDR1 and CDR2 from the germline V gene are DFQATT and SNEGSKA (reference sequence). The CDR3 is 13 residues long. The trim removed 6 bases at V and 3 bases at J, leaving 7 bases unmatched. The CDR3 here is CSASEGAHYGYTF. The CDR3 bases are TGCAGTGCCTCGGAGGGGGCTCACTATGGCTACACCTTC.

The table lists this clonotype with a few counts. The CDR3 loop is CASSESFLAGSYEQYF. The CDR3 DNA follows: TGTGCCAGCAGTGAATCTTTCCTAGCGGGCTCCTACGAGCAGTACTTC. This chain connects TRBV2 to TRBJ2-7, with 8 bases aligning to TRBD2. The germline gives CDR1 SNHLY, CDR2 FYNNEI. Trimming cost V 2 bases and J 0 bases; bases outside gene matches: 6. The CDR3 length is 16 residues. The full variable domain, rest sourced from reference TRBV2 and TRBJ2-7, is EPEVTQTPSHQVTQMGQEVILRCVPISNHLYFYWYRQILGQKVEFLVSFYNNEISEKSEIFDDQFSVERPDGSNFTLKIRSTKLEDSAMYFCASSESFLAGSYEQYFGPGTRLTVT.

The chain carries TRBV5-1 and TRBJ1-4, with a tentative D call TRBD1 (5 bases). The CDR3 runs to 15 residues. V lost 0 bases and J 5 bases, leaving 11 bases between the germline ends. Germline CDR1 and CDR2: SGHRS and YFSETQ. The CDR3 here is CASSLAGRENEKLFF. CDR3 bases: TGCGCCAGCAGCTTGGCGGGACGGGAAAATGAAAAACTGTTTTTT.

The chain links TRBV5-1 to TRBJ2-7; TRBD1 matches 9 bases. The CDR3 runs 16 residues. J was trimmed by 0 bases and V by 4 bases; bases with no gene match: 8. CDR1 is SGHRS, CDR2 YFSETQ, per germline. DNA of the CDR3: TGCGCCAGCAGCGGGGGGACAGGGCTGAGCTCCTACGAGCAGTACTTC. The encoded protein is CASSGGTGLSSYEQYF.

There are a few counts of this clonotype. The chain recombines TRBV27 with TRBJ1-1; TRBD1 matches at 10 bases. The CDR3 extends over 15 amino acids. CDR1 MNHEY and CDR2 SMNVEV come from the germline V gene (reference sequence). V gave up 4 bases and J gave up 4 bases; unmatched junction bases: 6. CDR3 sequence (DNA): TGTGCCAGCAGTTCGCGACAGGGGGCGGGCACTGAAGCTTTCTTT. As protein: CASSSRQGAGTEAFF.

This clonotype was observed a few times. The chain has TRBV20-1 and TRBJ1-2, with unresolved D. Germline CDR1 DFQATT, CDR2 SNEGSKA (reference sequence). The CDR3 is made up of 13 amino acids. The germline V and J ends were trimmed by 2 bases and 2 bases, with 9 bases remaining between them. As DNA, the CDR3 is TGCAGTGCTAGAACCATTTTGAACTATGGCTACACCTTC. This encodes CSARTILNYGYTF.

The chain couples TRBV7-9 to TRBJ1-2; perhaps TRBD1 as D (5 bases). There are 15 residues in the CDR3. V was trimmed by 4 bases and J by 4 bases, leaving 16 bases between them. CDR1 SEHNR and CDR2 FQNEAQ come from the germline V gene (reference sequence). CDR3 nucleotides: TGTGCCAGCAGCTCATTCCCACAGGATTCCTATGGCTACACCTTC. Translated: CASSSFPQDSYGYTF.

The CDR3 region is CSVEVGDRGPNYGYTF. The CDR3 nucleotides are TGCAGCGTTGAAGTCGGGGACAGGGGGCCTAACTATGGCTACACCTTC. The chain carries TRBV29-1 and TRBJ1-2; 12 bases align to TRBD1. Germline V gives CDR1 SQVTM, CDR2 ANQGSEA. V lost 1 base, J lost 0 bases, and 3 bases stayed unmatched. The CDR3 consists of 16 residues.